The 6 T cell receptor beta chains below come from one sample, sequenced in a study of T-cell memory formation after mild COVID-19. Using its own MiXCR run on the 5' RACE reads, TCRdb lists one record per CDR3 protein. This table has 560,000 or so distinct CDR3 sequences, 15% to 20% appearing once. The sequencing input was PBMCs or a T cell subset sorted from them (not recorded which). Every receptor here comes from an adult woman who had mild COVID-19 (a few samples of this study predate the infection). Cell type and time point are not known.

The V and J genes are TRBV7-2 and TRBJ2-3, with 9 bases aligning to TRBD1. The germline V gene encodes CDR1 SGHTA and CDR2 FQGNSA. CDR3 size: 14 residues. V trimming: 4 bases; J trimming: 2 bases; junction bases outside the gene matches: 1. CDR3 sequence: CASSWTGATDTQYF. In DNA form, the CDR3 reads TGTGCCAGCAGCTGGACAGGGGCCACAGATACGCAGTATTTT. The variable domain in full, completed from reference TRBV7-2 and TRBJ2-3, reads GAGVSQSPSNKVTEKGKDVELRCDPISGHTALYWYRQSLGQGLEFLIYFQGNSAPDKSGLPSDRFSAERTGGSVSTLTIQRTQQEDSAVYLCASSWTGATDTQYFGPGTRLTVL.

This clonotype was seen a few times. The CDR3 here is CASSQDSGTYEQYF. The CDR3 bases are TGCGCCAGCAGCCAAGATTCCGGAACCTACGAGCAGTACTTC. V is TRBV4-1 and J is TRBJ2-7, with D unresolved. CDR1 and CDR2 from the germline V gene are MGHRA and YSYEKL. The CDR3 sequence is 14 residues long. The V end lost 0 bases, the J end lost 2 bases, and 8 bases lay between the germline ends.

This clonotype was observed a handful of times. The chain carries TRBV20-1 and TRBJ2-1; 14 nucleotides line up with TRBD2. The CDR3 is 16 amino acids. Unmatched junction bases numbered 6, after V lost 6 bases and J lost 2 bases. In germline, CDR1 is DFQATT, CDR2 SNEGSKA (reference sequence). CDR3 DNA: TGCAGTGCCTCGTGGACTAGCGGGAGGACCTACAATGAGCAGTTCTTC. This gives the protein CSASWTSGRTYNEQFF.

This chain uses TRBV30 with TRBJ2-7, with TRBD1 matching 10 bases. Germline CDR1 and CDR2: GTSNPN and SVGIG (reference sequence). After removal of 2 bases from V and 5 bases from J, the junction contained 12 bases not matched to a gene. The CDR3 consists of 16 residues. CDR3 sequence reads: CAWSLGQGGVSDEQYF. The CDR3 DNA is TGTGCCTGGAGTCTTGGACAGGGGGGCGTTAGCGACGAGCAGTACTTC.

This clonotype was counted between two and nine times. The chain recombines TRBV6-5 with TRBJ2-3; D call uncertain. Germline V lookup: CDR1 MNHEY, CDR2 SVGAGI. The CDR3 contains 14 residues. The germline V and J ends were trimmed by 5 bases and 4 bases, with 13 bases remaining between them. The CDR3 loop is CASSRHRPPDTQYF. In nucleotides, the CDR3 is TGTGCCAGCAGTCGACATAGACCCCCAGATACGCAGTATTTT.

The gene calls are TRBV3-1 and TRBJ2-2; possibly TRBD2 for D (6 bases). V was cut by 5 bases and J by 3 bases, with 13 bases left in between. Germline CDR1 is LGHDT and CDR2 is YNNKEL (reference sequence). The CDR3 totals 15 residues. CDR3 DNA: TGTGCCAGCAGCGTAGGGGACTTATACACCGGGGAGCTGTTTTTT. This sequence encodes CASSVGDLYTGELFF. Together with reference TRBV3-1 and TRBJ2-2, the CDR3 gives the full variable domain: DTAVSQTPKYLVTQMGNDKSIKCEQNLGHDTMYWYKQDSKKFLKIMFSYNNKELIINETVPNRFSPKSPDKAHLNLHINSLELGDSAVYFCASSVGDLYTGELFFGEGSRLTVL.